This T cell receptor beta chain was captured by sequencing in a study of patients and donors after allogeneic stem cell transplantation. V lost 4 bases, J lost 4 bases, and 10 bases lay in between. In germline, CDR1 is SGHTA, CDR2 FQGNSA. This CDR3 has 13 amino acids. One entry per CDR3 protein results from TCRdb running MiXCR on the RT-PCR reads. The sample has over 150,000 distinct CDR3 sequences, around 30% seen once. Sequenced input: blood, either unsorted or a sorted T cell fraction (not recorded which). The rearrangement links TRBV7-2 to TRBJ2-5; D gene ambiguous. This TCR came from a human donor who was either an allogeneic HSCT recipient or a stem cell or donor lymphocyte infusion donor (not recorded which). It is not recorded whose cells these are; they may come from a transplant donor. The CDR3 reads CASSSVHRETQYF. The CDR3 nucleotides are TGTGCCAGCAGCTCCGTCCATCGAGAGACCCAGTACTTC.